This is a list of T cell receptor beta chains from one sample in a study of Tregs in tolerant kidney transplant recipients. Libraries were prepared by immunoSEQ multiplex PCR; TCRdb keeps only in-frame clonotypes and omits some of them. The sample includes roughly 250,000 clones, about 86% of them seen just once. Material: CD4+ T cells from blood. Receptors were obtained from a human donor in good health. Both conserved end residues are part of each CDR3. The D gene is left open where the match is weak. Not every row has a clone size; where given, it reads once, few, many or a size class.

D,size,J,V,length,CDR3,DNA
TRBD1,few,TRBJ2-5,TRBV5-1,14,CASSPGTGAETQYF,TGCGCCAGCAGCCCGGGGACAGGGGCGGAGACCCAGTACTTC
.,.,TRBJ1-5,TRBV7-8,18,CASSSGRGPSGSNQPQHF,TGTGCCAGCAGCTCCGGAAGGGGTCCTAGCGGTAGCAATCAGCCCCAGCATTTT
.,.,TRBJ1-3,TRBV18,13,CASSPSHGDTIYF,TGTGCCAGCTCACCGAGTCACGGGGACACCATATATTTT
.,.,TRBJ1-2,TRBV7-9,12,CASSLETSSYTF,TGTGCCAGCAGCTTAGAAACTTCGAGCTACACCTTC
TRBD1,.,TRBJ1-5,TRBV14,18,CASSQVGCRDRDTQPQHF,TGTGCCAGCAGCCAAGTAGGGTGCCGGGACAGGGATACTCAGCCCCAGCATTTT
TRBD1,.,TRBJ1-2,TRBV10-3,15,CAISRDRGRGYGYTF,TGTGCCATCAGCAGGGACAGGGGGCGAGGCTATGGCTACACCTTC
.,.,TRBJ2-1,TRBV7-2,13,CASSLVGYNEQFF,TGTGCCAGCAGCCTCGTAGGCTACAATGAGCAGTTCTTC
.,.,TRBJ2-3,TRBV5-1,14,CASSLNGYTDTQYF,TGCGCCAGCAGCTTGAACGGATACACAGATACGCAGTATTTT
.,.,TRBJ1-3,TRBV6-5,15,CASSYRRGSGNTIYF,TGTGCCAGCAGTTACCGGCGTGGTTCTGGAAACACCATATATTTT
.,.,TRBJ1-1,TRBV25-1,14,CASSPLGGNTEAFF,TGTGCCAGCAGCCCGTTAGGGGGGAACACTGAAGCTTTCTTT
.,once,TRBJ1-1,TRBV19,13,CASQENTNTEAFF,TGTGCCAGTCAGGAAAATACGAACACTGAAGCTTTCTTT
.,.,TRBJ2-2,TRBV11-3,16,CASSLGSPTAVGELFF,TGTGCCAGCAGCTTAGGGTCCCCCACGGCGGTCGGGGAGCTGTTTTTT
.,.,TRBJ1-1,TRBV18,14,CASSPDIRHTEAFF,TGTGCCAGCTCACCGGATATAAGACACACTGAAGCTTTCTTT
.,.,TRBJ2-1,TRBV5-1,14,CASSDPSQPNEQFF,TGCGCCAGCAGTGATCCGAGCCAGCCCAATGAGCAGTTCTTC
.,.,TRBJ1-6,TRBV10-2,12,CASRVVDHNLHF,TGCGCCAGCAGGGTCGTTGATCACAATCTCCACTTT
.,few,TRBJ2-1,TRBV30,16,CAWSVTGLHSYNEQFF,TGTGCCTGGAGTGTAACAGGACTTCACTCCTACAATGAGCAGTTCTTC
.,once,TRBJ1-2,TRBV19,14,CASSIYEGIGGYTF,TGTGCCAGTAGTATTTATGAGGGAATAGGTGGCTACACCTTC
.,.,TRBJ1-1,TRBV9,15,CASSGLGPQRSEAFF,TGTGCCAGCAGCGGCTTGGGACCGCAAAGGTCTGAAGCTTTCTTT
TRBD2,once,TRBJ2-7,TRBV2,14,CASTRLAGGYEQYF,TGTGCCAGCACGAGACTAGCGGGGGGATACGAGCAGTACTTC
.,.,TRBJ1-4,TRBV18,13,CASSPSTNEKLFF,TGTGCCAGCTCACCTTCAACTAATGAAAAACTGTTTTTT
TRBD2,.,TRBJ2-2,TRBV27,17,CASSPRLAGGRTGELFF,TGTGCCAGCAGTCCCAGACTAGCGGGAGGCAGGACCGGGGAGCTGTTTTTT
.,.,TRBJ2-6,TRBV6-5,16,CASSSTWGSGANVLTF,TGTGCCAGCAGTTCAACTTGGGGGTCTGGGGCCAACGTCCTGACTTTC
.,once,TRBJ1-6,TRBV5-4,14,CASSFQGRDSPLHF,TGTGCCAGCAGCTTTCAGGGGAGGGATTCACCCCTCCACTTT
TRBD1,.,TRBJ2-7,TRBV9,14,CASSSTGTGGEQYF,TGTGCCAGCAGCTCCACCGGGACAGGGGGCGAGCAGTACTTC
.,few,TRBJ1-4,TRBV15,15,CATSRDRAWDEKLFF,TGTGCCACCAGCAGAGATCGGGCATGGGATGAAAAACTGTTTTTT
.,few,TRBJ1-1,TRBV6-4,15,CASSDSAGRYTEAFF,TGTGCCAGCAGTGACTCCGCAGGGAGATACACTGAAGCTTTCTTT
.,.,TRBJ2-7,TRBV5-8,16,CASSLWRGGRSYEQYF,TGTGCCAGCAGCTTGTGGCGGGGAGGCAGATCCTACGAGCAGTACTTC